This is a list of T cell receptor beta chains from one sample in a study of neurological immune-mediated disorders. TCRdb itself ran the 5' RACE reads through MiXCR, one entry per CDR3 protein. Of fewer than 90,000 distinct CDR3 sequences listed, 9.5% to 13% were seen once; the top ten hold roughly 9%. Specimen: PBMCs. The origin of the receptors is a man aged 30 to 45 in good health. Both conserved end residues are part of each CDR3. The D gene is left open where the match is weak. Clone size is shown for a subset of rows, as once, few, many or a class of expanded clone.

>TRBJ1-1|NA|many|TRBV7-8
CASSMTSTEAFF
TGTGCCAGCAGCATGACTTCGACTGAAGCTTTCTTT
>TRBJ2-3|TRBD1|many|TRBV28
CASTTRTGADTQYF
TGTGCCAGCACCACGAGGACAGGTGCAGATACGCAGTATTTT
>TRBJ2-7|TRBD1|many|TRBV3-1
CASSRQKTGPSYEQYF
TGTGCCAGCAGCCGCCAAAAGACAGGGCCCTCCTACGAGCAGTACTTC
>TRBJ2-1|TRBD2|many|TRBV5-1
CASSNLAGAGDEQFF
TGCGCCAGCAGCAACCTAGCGGGAGCCGGGGATGAGCAGTTCTTC
>TRBJ1-1|NA|many|TRBV5-1
CASSPERGNTEAFF
TGCGCCAGCAGCCCGGAAAGGGGGAACACTGAAGCTTTCTTT
>TRBJ1-1|TRBD1|NA|TRBV7-8
CASTLGGLAGGNTEAFF
TGTGCCAGCACCCTAGGGGGCCTAGCGGGGGGGAACACTGAAGCTTTCTTT
>TRBJ2-7|TRBD2|many|TRBV28
CASSPGLAGAYEQYF
TGTGCCAGCAGTCCGGGACTAGCGGGGGCCTACGAGCAGTACTTC
>TRBJ2-2|NA|many|TRBV28
CASSLPPGNTGELFF
TGTGCCAGCAGTTTACCCCCCGGGAACACCGGGGAGCTGTTTTTT
>TRBJ2-1|TRBD2|many|TRBV5-1
CASSSASGLNEQFF
TGCGCCAGCAGCTCGGCTAGCGGCCTCAATGAGCAGTTCTTC
>TRBJ2-1|NA|many|TRBV24-1
CATSDLGAKGEQFF
TGTGCCACCAGTGATTTAGGGGCAAAAGGGGAGCAGTTCTTC
>TRBJ2-6|TRBD2|many|TRBV29-1
CSAGGEGTSANVLTF
TGCAGCGCTGGGGGGGAGGGCACCTCCGCCAACGTCCTGACTTTC
>TRBJ2-7|TRBD2|few|TRBV6-5
CASSTLADVYEQYF
TGTGCCAGCAGTACCCTAGCGGACGTCTACGAGCAGTACTTC
>TRBJ1-2|NA|NA|TRBV28
CASSFGRGSKGHTF
NA
>TRBJ1-6|NA|many|TRBV7-2
CASSLSTAGNSPLHF
TGTGCCAGCAGCTTATCCACGGCGGGGAATTCACCCCTCCACTTT
>TRBJ2-1|TRBD1|many|TRBV27
CASVPGQGLGYNEQFF
TGTGCCAGCGTCCCGGGACAGGGGTTGGGGTACAATGAGCAGTTCTTC
>TRBJ2-5|NA|many|TRBV7-6
CASSLEGVLRGTQYF
TGTGCCAGCAGCTTAGAAGGGGTCCTAAGGGGGACCCAGTACTTC
>TRBJ2-3|NA|few|TRBV7-6
CASSNPGHSTDTQYF
TGTGCCAGCAGCAACCCGGGACACAGCACAGATACGCAGTATTTT
>TRBJ2-2|TRBD2|many|TRBV27
CASRGRGGELFF
TGTGCCAGCAGGGGGAGGGGAGGGGAGCTGTTTTTT
>TRBJ2-1|NA|many|TRBV28
CASSPRTGGNEQFF
TGTGCCAGCAGTCCCCGGACAGGAGGGAATGAGCAGTTCTTC
>TRBJ2-1|NA|many|TRBV30
CAWSLYNEQFF
TGTGCCTGGAGTCTGTACAATGAGCAGTTCTTC
>TRBJ2-5|TRBD1|many|TRBV6-2/TRBV6-3
CASKVRGLGKGQETQYF
TGTGCCAGCAAAGTAAGGGGGCTCGGTAAAGGGCAAGAGACCCAGTACTTC
>TRBJ2-3|TRBD1|many|TRBV6-1
CVSQYEGQTTDTQYF
TGTGTCTCGCAGTACGAGGGACAGACAACAGATACGCAGTATTTT
>TRBJ2-3|NA|many|TRBV5-1
CATARISLGSDTQYF
TGCGCCACCGCCAGGATAAGTTTGGGGTCAGATACGCAGTATTTT
>TRBJ1-5|NA|many|TRBV28
CASSLTLGQPQHF
TGTGCCAGCAGTTTAACGTTAGGTCAGCCCCAGCATTTT
>TRBJ1-2|TRBD1|NA|TRBV25-1
CAISEGDRTNYGYTF
TGTGCCATCAGTGAGGGGGACAGGACTAACTATGGCTACACCTTC
>TRBJ2-7|NA|NA|TRBV19
CASSSTGGPLVEQYF
TGTGCCAGTAGTAGTACTGGGGGGCCGCTTGTCGAGCAGTACTTC
>TRBJ2-3|TRBD2|many|TRBV25-1
CASSESRTSGRAGTDTQYF
TGTGCCAGCAGTGAATCCCGGACTAGCGGGAGGGCCGGCACAGATACGCAGTATTTT
>TRBJ2-7|TRBD2|many|TRBV10-3
CAIMGLAGYEQYF
TGTGCCATCATGGGACTAGCGGGATACGAGCAGTACTTC
>TRBJ1-1|NA|many|TRBV6-6
CASRLGVNTEAFF
TGTGCCAGCAGGCTTGGAGTGAACACTGAAGCTTTCTTT
>TRBJ2-3|TRBD2|many|TRBV3-1
CASSPGGPTDTQYF
TGTGCCAGCAGCCCGGGAGGGCCGACAGATACGCAGTATTTT
>TRBJ1-6|NA|many|TRBV28
CASSLPVGSPLHF
TGTGCCAGCAGTTTGCCCGTTGGTTCACCCCTCCACTTT
>TRBJ2-7|NA|many|TRBV20-1
CSAPILRGLSYEQYF
TGCAGTGCTCCAATCCTCCGGGGGCTCTCCTACGAGCAGTACTTC
>TRBJ1-1|TRBD1|many|TRBV29-1
CSVGPIYRGTEAFF
TGCAGCGTTGGCCCAATTTACAGGGGAACTGAAGCTTTCTTT
>TRBJ2-6|NA|few|TRBV15
CATSRDSLSFGANVLTF
TGTGCCACCAGCAGAGATAGCCTGAGCTTCGGGGCCAACGTCCTGACTTTC
>TRBJ2-3|TRBD1|many|TRBV28
CASSFRGRVADTQYF
TGTGCCAGCAGTTTCAGGGGGCGGGTAGCAGATACGCAGTATTTT
>TRBJ1-5|TRBD1|many|TRBV10-3
CAISQRGQGNQPQHF
TGTGCCATCAGCCAAAGGGGACAGGGCAATCAGCCCCAGCATTTT